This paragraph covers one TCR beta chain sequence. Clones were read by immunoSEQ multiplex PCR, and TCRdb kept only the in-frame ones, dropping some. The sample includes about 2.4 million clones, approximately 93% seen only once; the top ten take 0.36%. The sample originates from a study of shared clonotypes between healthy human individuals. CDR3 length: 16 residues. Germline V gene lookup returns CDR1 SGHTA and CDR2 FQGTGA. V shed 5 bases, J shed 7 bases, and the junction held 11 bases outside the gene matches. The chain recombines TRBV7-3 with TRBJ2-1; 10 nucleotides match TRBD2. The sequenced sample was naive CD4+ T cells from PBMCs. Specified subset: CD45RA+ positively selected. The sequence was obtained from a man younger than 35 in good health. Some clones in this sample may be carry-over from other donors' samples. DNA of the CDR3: TGTGCCAGCAGCCCAGACGTAGCGGGAGGAGCGAATGAGCAGTTCTTC. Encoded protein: CASSPDVAGGANEQFF.